This T cell receptor beta chain was retrieved from a study of blood T cell repertoires in COVID-19. Study context: COVID-19 samples, acute and convalescent, were from the United States, Italy and Spain. Nucleic acid was either cDNA or gDNA, and it came from T cells, B-cell-depleted T cells, or PBMCs.

Original data processing: Nucleated cell counts were estimated from reference gene primer amplification. TCRdb's table, derived via immunoSEQ multiplex PCR, lists solely in-frame clones and lacks some. V, J and clone size were drawn from that table, and D and trimming were deduced from the DNA. The repertoire holds about 290,000 clones, with around 81% as singletons. Sequencing was performed on peripheral blood. This receptor was taken from a woman aged 45-65 years with active or convalescent COVID-19.

In nucleotides, the CDR3 is TGCAGCGCCGGAAGGGGATCCACTGAAGCTTTCTTT. This gives the protein CSAGRGSTEAFF. The rearrangement uses TRBV29-1 and TRBJ1-1; perhaps TRBD1 as D (5 bases). Germline V CDR1 and CDR2: SQVTM, ANQGSEA. This CDR3 is built from 12 residues. The V and J ends lost 7 bases and 4 bases respectively, with 13 bases between them.